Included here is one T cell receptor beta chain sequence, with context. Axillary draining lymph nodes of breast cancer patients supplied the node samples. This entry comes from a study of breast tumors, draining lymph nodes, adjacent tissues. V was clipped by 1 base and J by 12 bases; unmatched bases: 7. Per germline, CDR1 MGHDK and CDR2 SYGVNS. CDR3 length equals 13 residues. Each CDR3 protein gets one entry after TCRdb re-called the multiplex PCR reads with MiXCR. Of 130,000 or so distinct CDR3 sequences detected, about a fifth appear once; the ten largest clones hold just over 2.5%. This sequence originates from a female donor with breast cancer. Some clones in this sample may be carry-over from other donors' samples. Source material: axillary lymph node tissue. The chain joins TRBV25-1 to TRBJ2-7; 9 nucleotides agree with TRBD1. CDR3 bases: TGTGCCAGCAGTGAATCGGACAGGGGAACGCGGTACTTC. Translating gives CASSESDRGTRYF.